This T cell receptor beta chain was recorded in a study of shared clonotypes between healthy human individuals. Clones were sequenced by immunoSEQ multiplex PCR, and TCRdb holds only the in-frame ones, with some missing. The table lists 2 million to 2.5 million clones, over 90% of them singletons. In regard to this clone: Its antigen is not identified.

Whole-study results and caveats: Collection of samples was limited to blood; tissue repertoires likely differ.

Sequences were obtained from naive CD4+ T cells from PBMCs. Subset described: CD45RA+ positively selected. The source is a young man in good health. Some clones in this sample may be carry-over from other donors' samples.

Here the CDR3 reads CASSLHQRYQETQYF. The CDR3 bases are TGTGCCAGCAGCCTGCATCAGCGGTACCAAGAGACCCAGTACTTC. V and J are TRBV11-1 and TRBJ2-5; tentative D call: TRBD2 (5 bases). V lost 5 bases, J lost 0 bases, and 13 bases lay in between. The CDR3 extends over 15 amino acids. In germline, CDR1 is SGHAT, CDR2 FQDESV (reference sequence).